This T cell receptor (beta chain) was sequenced for a study of T cell responses to AZD1222 COVID-19 vaccine. Overall study findings and caveats: Mostly white British, mostly female donors; authors suggested clonal diversity may be underestimated. Spike was spanned by vaccine-associated CD4 TCRs, which were dominant at 160-218 and 743-854.

Worth noting for this clone: Its cognate antigen is unknown.

The method was immunoSEQ multiplex PCR; TCRdb's version includes in-frame clones alone and lacks a portion of them. This sample yields about 140,000 clones, of which 93% are seen a single time; 4% to 5.5% belongs to the top ten. The source material was peripheral blood, sampled on day 0 of AZD1222 vaccination. The source is an adult in good health.

CDR3 in amino acids: CASSDRALGTQYF. Written as DNA, the CDR3 is TGCGCCAGCAGTGACAGGGCTCTAGGGACCCAGTACTTC. This chain links TRBV10-1 with TRBJ2-5, with a possible D match to TRBD1 (5 bases). The germline V gene has CDR1 WNHNN and CDR2 SYGVQD (reference sequence). The CDR3 is made up of 13 amino acids. Between the trimmed V and J ends, which lost 3 bases and 7 bases, there was a span of 12 bases.